A single sample gave rise to the 4 T cell receptor beta chains below, sequenced in a study of cytomegalovirus exposure and HLA in healthy donors. Amplification used 60 Vbeta primers and 13 Jbeta primers. Measured with immunoSEQ multiplex PCR; TCRdb has only the in-frame clones, and not every one. This sample's clone table lists tens of thousands of clones. Sequences were obtained from PBMCs. The receptors derive from a man aged 35 to 55 in good health and CMV-seronegative.

This sequence joins TRBV4-1 and TRBJ2-3; 12 bases match TRBD2. Germline CDR1 MGHRA, CDR2 YSYEKL. The V and J ends lost 3 bases and 4 bases, in that order; junction bases with no gene match: 11. The CDR3 is 18 residues long. CDR3 nucleotide sequence: TGCGCCAGCAGCCAGGAGGGAGGACTAGCGGGGATTTCAGATACGCAGTATTTT. Residues: CASSQEGGLAGISDTQYF.

The V gene is TRBV7-9, the J gene TRBJ2-1, with 8 bases that match TRBD2. V dropped 7 bases and J dropped 0; count of bases not matched to a gene: 8. The CDR3 is 16 residues long. Germline values: CDR1 SEHNR, CDR2 FQNEAQ (reference sequence). CDR3: CASIPGGGSSYNEQFF. DNA for the CDR3: TGTGCCAGCATACCCGGGGGGGGAAGCTCCTACAATGAGCAGTTCTTC. Variable domain in full (rest from reference TRBV7-9 and TRBJ2-1): DTGVSQNPRHKITKRGQNVTFRCDPISEHNRLYWYRQTLGQGPEFLTYFQNEAQLEKSRLLSDRFSAERPKGSFSTLEIQRTEQGDSAMYLCASIPGGGSSYNEQFFGPGTRLTVL.

The V call is TRBV7-9, the J call TRBJ1-1; D not resolved. The germline gives CDR1 SEHNR, CDR2 FQNEAQ (reference sequence). Trimming took off 5 bases at V and 4 bases at J, with 14 bases between the two ends. This CDR3 has 14 amino acids. The CDR3 DNA sequence: TGTGCCAGCAGCCCATCCTTGGCGGTCACTGAAGCTTTCTTT. Its translation is CASSPSLAVTEAFF.

The chain uses TRBV5-6 and TRBJ1-2; no definite D call. V shed 3 bases and J shed 3 bases, with 15 bases lying between them. Germline V gene lookup returns CDR1 SGHDT and CDR2 YYEEEE. CDR3 length equals 15 residues. As DNA, the CDR3 is TGTGCCAGCAGCTATGCTGGAGGGATCCACTATGGCTACACCTTC. This sequence encodes CASSYAGGIHYGYTF.